This T cell receptor (beta chain) originates from a study of blood T cells in healthy people across ages. Using a J-beta primer mix together with a sample-barcoded 5' primer, a second PCR was run for about 7 to 12 cycles. MiXCR, applied by TCRdb to the 5' RACE reads, yields one record per CDR3 protein. The sample lists about 1.4 million distinct CDR3 sequences, around 59% occurring once. This clonotype was counted only a few times. Its antigen remains unidentified. Study-level results: CMV infection status of these donors was not known.

V shed 5 bases and J shed 4 bases, with 12 bases lying between them. The CDR3 spans 13 residues. Germline V lookup: CDR1 SGHKS, CDR2 YYEKEE (reference sequence). Sample donors were healthy Caucasian individuals that came from Russia, aged about 6 to 95. The TCR originated in a man aged 18 to 30 in good health. The chain is built from TRBV5-5 and TRBJ1-2; D not certain. The sequenced material came from blood. The CDR3 DNA is TGTGCCAGCAGTCGAGACGGGTTCTATGGCTACACCTTC. Translating gives CASSRDGFYGYTF. The full variable domain, in which reference TRBV5-5 and TRBJ1-2 provide the parts outside the CDR3, is DAGVTQSPTHLIKTRGQQVTLRCSPISGHKSVSWYQQVLGQGPQFIFQYYEKEERGRGNFPDRFSARQFPNYSSELNVNALLLGDSALYLCASSRDGFYGYTFGSGTRLTVV.